The rows below give T cell receptor beta chains drawn from one sample of a study of cytomegalovirus exposure and HLA in healthy donors. The assay was immunoSEQ multiplex PCR, and TCRdb's table has in-frame clones only and misses some. The data show 100,000 to 150,000 clones, with 75% to 85% seen just once and 2.5% to 3% held by the top ten. The specimen sequenced was PBMCs. These receptors were obtained from a woman between 18 and 30 years old in good health and CMV-seropositive. Both conserved end residues are part of each CDR3. Part of the rows lack a size; the others show once, few, many or a class for expanded clones.

j_call,v_call,clone_size,cdr3_aa
TRBJ1-1,TRBV6-5,.,CASRTQGGITEAFF
TRBJ2-7,TRBV11-2,.,CASSLDTRPYEQYF
TRBJ1-2,TRBV7-2,.,CASSSTQANYGYTF
TRBJ2-7,TRBV7-6,once,CASSSDSQLSEQYF
TRBJ2-2,TRBV9,few,CASSAMGGTNTGELFF
TRBJ2-1,TRBV12-5,once,CASVENSCEQFF
TRBJ1-3,TRBV21-1,.,CASSVRTGQYSGNTIYF
TRBJ2-7,TRBV27,once,CASSLSSQGHEQYF
TRBJ2-1,TRBV14,.,CASSQVSSRLVLNEQFF
TRBJ2-6,TRBV19,once,CATNGPGLGANVLTF
TRBJ2-5,TRBV4-1,.,CASSQEDRRGPRETQYF